Below, 6 T cell receptor beta chains from the same sample are listed, as sequenced in a study of blood T cell repertoires in COVID-19. Produced via immunoSEQ multiplex PCR; TCRdb's table is partial and in-frame only. The table lists some 180,000 clones, around four fifths of them singletons. Source material: peripheral blood. The source of these receptors is a woman of 80 years or more with COVID-19, enrolled during active disease.

This clone has just one count. The genes are TRBV7-9 and TRBJ2-3; TRBD2 aligns across 8 bases. This CDR3 contains 16 residues. The germline V gene encodes CDR1 SEHNR and CDR2 FQNEAQ (reference sequence). V was clipped by 3 bases and J by 6 bases; unmatched bases: 11. CDR3: CASSFGLAGGWDTQYF. The CDR3 DNA reads TGTGCCAGCAGCTTCGGTCTGGCGGGGGGCTGGGATACGCAGTATTTT.

This clone was observed a handful of times. The rearrangement uses TRBV2 and TRBJ2-1; D unresolved. From germline, CDR1 is SNHLY and CDR2 FYNNEI. CDR3 length: 10 amino acids. V was clipped by 8 bases and J by 3 bases, with 2 bases between them. The CDR3, as DNA: TGTGCCAGCCTCTACAATGAGCAGTTCTTC. Amino acids: CASLYNEQFF. Using reference TRBV2 and TRBJ2-1 for the parts outside the CDR3, the full variable domain is EPEVTQTPSHQVTQMGQEVILRCVPISNHLYFYWYRQILGQKVEFLVSFYNNEISEKSEIFDDQFSVERPDGSNFTLKIRSTKLEDSAMYFCASLYNEQFFGPGTRLTVL.

This clone has more than one count but fewer than ten. The chain carries TRBV6-5 and TRBJ1-6, with D possibly TRBD1 on 5 matching bases. The CDR3 is made up of 15 amino acids. The germline V gene has CDR1 MNHEY and CDR2 SVGAGI. Trimming shortened V by 6 bases and J by 14 bases, and 23 bases separated the two germline ends. The CDR3 reads CASRGQPDAREALHF. For the CDR3, the DNA is TGTGCCAGCAGGGGGCAGCCTGATGCAAGGGAGGCCCTCCACTTT.

V gene TRBV24-1 combines with J gene TRBJ1-1; D is perhaps TRBD1 (6 bases). Trimming pared 10 bases from V and 3 bases from J, leaving 11 bases between. The CDR3 length is 12 residues. Germline CDR1 is KGHDR and CDR2 is SFDVKD. CDR3 protein: CATHRVDTEAFF. CDR3 nucleotides: TGTGCCACACACAGGGTTGACACTGAAGCTTTCTTT.

This clone turned up a few times. This chain connects TRBV5-1 to TRBJ1-4, with 11 bases fitting TRBD1. The CDR3 consists of 14 residues. Trimming at V came to 2 bases and at J to 8 bases, leaving 2 bases not matched to a gene. Germline V CDR1 and CDR2: SGHRS, YFSETQ. The CDR3 region is CASSLGQGAEKLFF. The CDR3 DNA sequence: TGCGCCAGCAGCTTAGGACAGGGGGCGGAAAAACTGTTTTTT.

This chain joins TRBV2 and TRBJ1-3, with D perhaps matching TRBD1 (5 bases). The CDR3 is made up of 14 amino acids. Trimming stripped 8 bases from V and 1 base from J, with 12 bases between. CDR1 and CDR2 from the germline V gene are SNHLY and FYNNEI. The CDR3 here is CASQPTVSGNTIYF. The CDR3 nucleotides are TGTGCCAGCCAACCGACAGTTTCTGGAAACACCATATATTTT.